One sample yielded the 26 T cell receptor beta chains listed below, sequenced in a study of cytomegalovirus exposure and HLA in healthy donors. The study ran its PCR with 60 Vbeta and 13 Jbeta primers. TCRdb's copy holds only in-frame clones and misses some; the assay was immunoSEQ multiplex PCR. The profile shows 130,000 or so clones, approximately 82% of them singletons. Sequencing was performed on PBMCs. The origin of the receptors is a man in his forties in good health and CMV-seronegative.

This clone was observed once. This chain links TRBV6-1 with TRBJ1-6; no definite D call. Deletions cut 0 bases from V and 6 bases from J, with 6 bases between. Germline V gene lookup returns CDR1 MNHNS and CDR2 SASEGT. CDR3 size: 14 residues. The CDR3 reads CASSEASLNSPLHF. The CDR3 DNA sequence: TGTGCCAGCAGTGAAGCGTCCCTTAATTCACCCCTCCACTTT.

In DNA form, the CDR3 reads TGTGCCAGCAGCTTGGTGGGTAGCGGGGGTTACTACGAGCAGTACTTC. Translating gives CASSLVGSGGYYEQYF. The chain couples TRBV5-6 to TRBJ2-7; 9 bases line up with TRBD2. V was pared by 0 bases and J by 3 bases, with 7 bases of the junction left unmatched. The germline CDR1 and CDR2 sequences are SGHDT and YYEEEE. This CDR3 has 16 amino acids.

The rearrangement joins TRBV7-9 to TRBJ1-2, with a tentative D call TRBD1 (5 bases). Germline V gives CDR1 SEHNR, CDR2 FQNEAQ (reference sequence). This CDR3 has 12 residues. Trimming stripped 2 bases from V and 7 bases from J, with 8 bases between. The CDR3 DNA reads TGTGCCAGCAGCTTATACGGGGGTGGCTACACCTTC. It is translated as CASSLYGGGYTF.

This sequence joins TRBV19 and TRBJ1-1, with unresolved D. The CDR3 consists of 13 residues. Trimming took off 5 bases at V and 4 bases at J, with 11 bases between the two ends. The germline V gene encodes CDR1 LNHDA and CDR2 SQIVND (reference sequence). CDR3 sequence: CASSSVGSTEAFF. For the CDR3, the DNA is TGTGCCAGTAGTTCTGTGGGGAGCACTGAAGCTTTCTTT.

Turning to this clone: One junction end disagrees with the germline gene, perhaps due to a read error. This chain uses TRBV7-9 with TRBJ1-6; D unresolved. The germline V gene has CDR1 SEHNR and CDR2 FQNEAQ (reference sequence). The CDR3 consists of 16 residues. CDR3 sequence reads: CSSSLGRSSYNSPLHF. In DNA, the CDR3 is TGTTCCAGCAGCTTAGGCAGAAGCTCCTATAATTCACCCCTCCACTTT. The full variable domain, rest sourced from reference TRBV7-9 and TRBJ1-6, is DTGVSQNPRHKITKRGQNVTFRCDPISEHNRLYWYRQTLGQGPEFLTYFQNEAQLEKSRLLSDRFSAERPKGSFSTLEIQRTEQGDSAMYLCSSSLGRSSYNSPLHFGNGTRLTVT.

This rearrangement joins TRBV19 to TRBJ1-2, with D possibly being TRBD1 (5 bases). The CDR3 spans 14 residues. Germline V lookup: CDR1 LNHDA, CDR2 SQIVND (reference sequence). V lost 4 bases and J lost 2, with 11 bases in between. CDR3: CASSNGQGNYGYTF. The DNA of the CDR3 is TGTGCCAGTAGTAACGGGCAGGGCAACTATGGCTACACCTTC.

V gene TRBV4-3 combines with J gene TRBJ2-1; D uncertain. The CDR3 contains 15 residues. CDR1 and CDR2 (germline): LGHNA, YSLEER. V was cut by 0 bases and J by 8 bases, with 14 bases left in between. DNA for the CDR3: TGCGCCAGCAGCCAAGATGGGCAGTCTGGCGATGAGCAGTTCTTC. Translation gives CASSQDGQSGDEQFF.

The chain is built from TRBV29-1 and TRBJ1-1, with 9 bases fitting TRBD1. The V and J ends lost 1 base and 5 bases, in that order; junction bases with no gene match: 5. Germline V gene lookup returns CDR1 SQVTM and CDR2 ANQGSEA. The CDR3 sequence is 14 residues long. CDR3 region: CSVEVQGARTEAFF. CDR3 sequence (DNA): TGCAGCGTTGAAGTACAGGGGGCAAGGACTGAAGCTTTCTTT.

Concerning this clone itself: The same CDR3 also results from other DNA sequences found in this sample. This rearrangement joins TRBV7-2 to TRBJ1-1; weak D call: TRBD1 (6 bases). Trimming took off 5 bases at V and 1 base at J, with 11 bases between the two ends. There are 14 residues in the CDR3. Germline CDR1 SGHTA, CDR2 FQGNSA. The DNA of the CDR3 is TGTGCCAGCAGCCCTAGGGGGGGGAACACTGAAGCTTTCTTT. This sequence encodes CASSPRGGNTEAFF.

The chain carries TRBV18 and TRBJ1-1, with D maybe TRBD1 (5 bases). V lost 3 bases to trimming and J lost 5 bases, with 16 bases between them. This CDR3 is 15 amino acids long. Germline CDR1 KGHSH, CDR2 LQKENI. CDR3 bases: TGTGCCAGCTCACCTACTTCAAGGGGTTGGACTGAAGCTTTCTTT. Translating it yields CASSPTSRGWTEAFF.

Here the CDR3 DNA reads TGTGCCAGCAGCCTACAGGGGGTCACAGATACGCAGTATTTT. Amino acids: CASSLQGVTDTQYF. The rearrangement uses TRBV9 and TRBJ2-3; 8 bases fit TRBD1. Unmatched junction bases numbered 3, after V lost 4 bases and J lost 2 bases. Germline V gene data show CDR1 as SGDLS and CDR2 as YYNGEE. The CDR3 has 14 amino acids. Supplemented by reference TRBV9 and TRBJ2-3, the full variable domain reads DSGVTQTPKHLITATGQRVTLRCSPRSGDLSVYWYQQSLDQGLQFLIQYYNGEERAKGNILERFSAQQFPDLHSELNLSSLELGDSALYFCASSLQGVTDTQYFGPGTRLTVL.

On this clone itself: Within the sample, other DNA sequences also encode this same CDR3. The genes are TRBV6-5 and TRBJ1-2, with no clear D. In germline, CDR1 is MNHEY, CDR2 SVGAGI. V was trimmed by 2 bases and J by 3 bases, leaving 7 bases between them. The CDR3 has 13 amino acids. CDR3 region: CASSYGGDYGYTF. The CDR3 DNA is TGTGCCAGCAGTTACGGCGGGGACTATGGCTACACCTTC.

The table lists this clone with a few counts. V gene TRBV9 combines with J gene TRBJ1-5; D possibly corresponds to TRBD1 (5 bases). Germline CDR1 SGDLS, CDR2 YYNGEE. This CDR3 is built from 13 residues. The ends were cut back, 0 bases at V and 11 bases at J, with 12 bases in the middle. CDR3 loop: CASSVDGASTQHF. The CDR3 coding sequence is TGTGCCAGCAGCGTAGATGGGGCGTCGACCCAGCATTTT.

This sequence joins TRBV29-1 and TRBJ1-2; 8 nucleotides agree with TRBD1. The V segment lost 6 bases and the J segment 8 bases; nucleotides outside the gene matches: 8. Germline V CDR1 and CDR2: SQVTM, ANQGSEA. The CDR3 is 12 residues long. CDR3 DNA sequence: TGCAGCGTAGAGAAGACAGGGGTCGGCTACACCTTC. Translation gives CSVEKTGVGYTF. Full variable domain (missing parts from reference TRBV29-1 and TRBJ1-2): SAVISQKPSRDICQRGTSLTIQCQVDSQVTMMFWYRQQPGQSLTLIATANQGSEATYESGFVIDKFPISRPNLTFSTLTVSNMSPEDSSIYLCSVEKTGVGYTFGSGTRLTVV.

The rearrangement uses TRBV7-3 and TRBJ2-2; possible D gene TRBD2, 5 bases. Germline V gene lookup returns CDR1 SGHTA and CDR2 FQGTGA. V was cut by 4 bases and J by 5 bases, with 11 bases left in between. The CDR3 runs 14 residues. CDR3 protein: CASSSGLGTGELFF. CDR3 DNA sequence: TGTGCCAGCAGCTCAGGACTGGGGACCGGGGAGCTGTTTTTT.

The chain has TRBV13 and TRBJ2-2; 8 nucleotides align to TRBD2. The V segment lost 0 bases and the J segment 4 bases; nucleotides outside the gene matches: 10. The CDR3 totals 18 residues. The germline V gene has CDR1 PRHDT and CDR2 FYEKMQ (reference sequence). CDR3 residues: CASSLGFRGGPSTGELFF. CDR3 nucleotides: TGTGCCAGCAGCTTAGGGTTCCGGGGGGGACCAAGCACCGGGGAGCTGTTTTTT.

The V and J genes are TRBV6-1 and TRBJ1-6, with a possible D match to TRBD1 (5 bases). This CDR3 region has 15 residues. Between the trimmed V and J ends, which lost 7 bases and 8 bases, there was a span of 18 bases. Germline lookup yields CDR1 MNHNS and CDR2 SASEGT. The CDR3: CASNEVGDSYSPLHF. CDR3 DNA sequence: TGTGCCAGCAATGAGGTGGGGGACTCTTATTCACCCCTCCACTTT.

The V and J genes are TRBV5-4 and TRBJ2-5, with D unclear. The J call may be wrong; the DNA end is better matched by TRBJ2-7. The CDR3 totals 14 residues. Germline CDR1 is SGHNT and CDR2 is YYREEE (reference sequence). CDR3 DNA sequence: TGTGCCAGCAGCTTGATTGACAACTCCTACGAGCAGTACTTC. This codes for CASSLIDNSYEQYF.

The V call is TRBV7-2, the J call TRBJ2-1; 8 bases line up with TRBD2. Germline CDR1 reads SGHTA; CDR2 reads FQGNSA. This CDR3 is 16 amino acids long. Trimming cost V 2 bases and J 0 bases; bases outside gene matches: 3. The CDR3 sequence: CASSLFSGVSYNEQFF. CDR3 DNA: TGTGCCAGCAGCTTATTTAGCGGGGTCTCCTACAATGAGCAGTTCTTC.

Regarding this clone: In the same sample, other DNA sequences code for this CDR3. The rearrangement uses TRBV5-1 and TRBJ2-5; possible D gene TRBD1, 6 bases. CDR3 length: 13 residues. Trimming pared 5 bases from V and 2 bases from J, leaving 10 bases between. Germline V gives CDR1 SGHRS, CDR2 YFSETQ. CDR3 nucleotides: TGCGCCAGCAGTTCAGGACAGCAAGAGACCCAGTACTTC. Protein sequence: CASSSGQQETQYF.

As for this clone: The junction and the germline gene differ at one end; a read error may be behind it. The CDR3 sequence: CASSLDRQGRGIF. CDR3 bases: TGTGCCAGCAGCTTAGATCGACAGGGCCGTGGTATCTTC. The V gene is TRBV11-2, the J gene TRBJ2-4, with 7 nucleotides matching TRBD1. This CDR3 has 13 residues. Germline lookup yields CDR1 SGHAT and CDR2 FQNNGV.

The chain links TRBV28 to TRBJ1-5; perhaps TRBD1 as D (5 bases). Germline V gene lookup returns CDR1 MDHEN and CDR2 SYDVKM. The germline V and J ends were trimmed by 1 base and 6 bases, with 13 bases remaining between them. The CDR3 totals 15 residues. The CDR3 sequence is CASSLSAGTSQPQHF. The CDR3 DNA sequence: TGTGCCAGCAGTTTATCAGCGGGGACTAGTCAGCCCCAGCATTTT. Looking up the rest from reference TRBV28 and TRBJ1-5 gives the full variable domain: DVKVTQSSRYLVKRTGEKVFLECVQDMDHENMFWYRQDPGLGLRLIYFSYDVKMKEKGDIPEGYSVSREKKERFSLILESASTNQTSMYLCASSLSAGTSQPQHFGDGTRLSIL.

This chain's CDR3 is CASSRWPYEQYF. CDR3 DNA sequence: TGTGCCAGCAGCCGTTGGCCCTACGAGCAGTACTTC. The chain carries TRBV14 and TRBJ2-7, with D unclear. V lost 4 bases, J lost 2 bases, and 6 bases lay in between. This CDR3 spans 12 amino acids. Germline V lookup: CDR1 SGHDN, CDR2 FVKESK.

This clone was counted a few times. This rearrangement joins TRBV7-6 to TRBJ2-3, with D perhaps matching TRBD1 (6 bases). The CDR3 has 16 residues. The V gene lost 1 base and the J gene lost 2 bases, with 13 bases spanning the gap. The germline V gene has CDR1 SGHVS and CDR2 FNYEAQ. The CDR3 sequence: CASSLGVQGHTDTQYF. The CDR3 region has the DNA TGTGCCAGCAGCTTAGGGGTCCAGGGACACACAGATACGCAGTATTTT.

The rearrangement links TRBV30 to TRBJ2-7; TRBD1 agrees at 9 bases. Germline V gene lookup returns CDR1 GTSNPN and CDR2 SVGIG (reference sequence). After removal of 0 bases from V and 3 bases from J, the junction contained 9 bases not matched to a gene. The CDR3 sequence is 16 residues long. CDR3 sequence: CAWSVPGTGILYEQYF. In DNA form, the CDR3 reads TGTGCCTGGAGTGTACCGGGGACAGGGATCCTCTACGAGCAGTACTTC.

The CDR3 sequence: CACRTGAGDTQYF. The CDR3, as DNA: TGTGCCTGCAGGACAGGGGCAGGGGATACGCAGTATTTT. This chain joins TRBV30 and TRBJ2-3; TRBD1 matches at 9 bases. This CDR3 is 13 amino acids long. V lost 6 bases, J lost 6 bases, and 7 bases stayed unmatched. CDR1 is GTSNPN, CDR2 SVGIG, per germline (reference sequence).